Following are 11 T cell receptor beta chains from one sample sequenced in a study of beta chain features in type 1 diabetes. Sequenced material consisted of expressed TCRB transcripts (all of the isolated RNA was reverse transcribed). The protocol was immunoSEQ multiplex PCR, while the TCRdb copy is restricted to in-frame clones and leaves out a portion. In the table there are 450,000 to 600,000 clones, around 28% of which are singletons. The specimen was naive CD4+ T cells from blood. These receptors all come from a young man in good health.

The chain is built from TRBV15 and TRBJ2-7; the D gene is possibly TRBD2 (6 bases). Germline CDR1 is LNHNV and CDR2 is YYDKDF (reference sequence). The CDR3 has 15 residues. Deletions cut 3 bases from V and 2 bases from J, with 14 bases between. As DNA, the CDR3 is TGTGCCACCAGCAGGGGAGTAGTAGCGGCCTACGAGCAGTACTTC. Translating it yields CATSRGVVAAYEQYF.

In this sample, this clone turned up a few times. The chain has TRBV2 and TRBJ2-1; D unclear. CDR1 and CDR2 (germline): SNHLY, FYNNEI. With 8 bases removed from V and 8 bases from J, the gap between germline ends came to 7 bases. The CDR3 extends over 10 amino acids. CDR3 loop: CASGADEQFF. The CDR3 coding sequence is TGTGCCAGCGGTGCAGATGAGCAGTTCTTC.

The V and J genes are TRBV5-4 and TRBJ2-7; 9 bases align to TRBD2. This CDR3 contains 15 residues. Germline assignment: CDR1 SGHNT and CDR2 YYREEE (reference sequence). Unmatched junction bases numbered 13, after V lost 6 bases and J lost 6 bases. In DNA form, the CDR3 reads TGTGCCAGCACCTCCAAACAGGGGACTAGCCTCGAGCAGTACTTC. Translated, it gives CASTSKQGTSLEQYF.

The J gene is TRBJ2-1, the V gene TRBV5-1, with no clear D. The CDR3 is made up of 15 amino acids. Germline CDR1 is SGHRS and CDR2 is YFSETQ. V was pared by 2 bases and J by 0 bases, with 9 bases between. The CDR3 bases are TGCGCCAGCAGCTTTAGCCCGAGCTCCTACAATGAGCAGTTCTTC. This encodes CASSFSPSSYNEQFF.

The chain combines TRBV30 with TRBJ1-2; tentative D call: TRBD1 (6 bases). The CDR3 extends over 12 amino acids. In germline, CDR1 is GTSNPN, CDR2 SVGIG (reference sequence). Trimming cost V 5 bases and J 8 bases, with 15 bases left between them. The CDR3 DNA is TGTGCCTGGTCCCAGGGGATACGGGGCTACACCTTC. This gives the protein CAWSQGIRGYTF.

Comment on this clone: Other DNA variants within this sample encode the same CDR3. This chain connects TRBV18 to TRBJ2-3; no clear D. Germline V gene sequence: CDR1 KGHSH, CDR2 LQKENI. The V end was cut by 0 bases, the J end by 0 bases, with 7 bases between. This CDR3 has 15 residues. CDR3 in DNA: TGTGCCAGCTCACCACCCGGCCGCAGCACAGATACGCAGTATTTT. Its protein product is CASSPPGRSTDTQYF.

The chain combines TRBV20-1 with TRBJ2-2; weak D call: TRBD2 (6 bases). The germline V gene encodes CDR1 DFQATT and CDR2 SNEGSKA (reference sequence). The V end was cut by 2 bases, the J end by 10 bases, with 8 bases between. CDR3 length equals 11 residues. The CDR3 reads CSARWREELFF. The CDR3 DNA is TGCAGTGCTAGATGGAGGGAGGAGCTGTTTTTT.

The chain couples TRBV9 to TRBJ2-3; no reliable D call. Germline CDR1 reads SGDLS; CDR2 reads YYNGEE. CDR3 length equals 13 residues. V lost 0 bases and J lost 6, with 8 bases in between. In DNA form, the CDR3 reads TGTGCCAGCAGCGTAGGTCAGGAGGATACGCAGTATTTT. Protein: CASSVGQEDTQYF. The full variable domain, completed using reference TRBV9 and TRBJ2-3, is DSGVTQTPKHLITATGQRVTLRCSPRSGDLSVYWYQQSLDQGLQFLIQYYNGEERAKGNILERFSAQQFPDLHSELNLSSLELGDSALYFCASSVGQEDTQYFGPGTRLTVL.

V and J are TRBV11-2 and TRBJ2-6, with D possibly being TRBD2 (6 bases). V lost 2 bases, J lost 1 base, and 18 bases lay in between. The CDR3 extends over 19 amino acids. Germline V CDR1 and CDR2: SGHAT, FQNNGV. Here the CDR3 DNA reads TGTGCCAGCAGCTTATTCCTGGCGGGATACTTTTCTGGGGCCAACGTCCTGACTTTC. Amino acid sequence: CASSLFLAGYFSGANVLTF.

A word on this clone: In the same sample, other DNA sequences code for this CDR3. The CDR3 DNA sequence: TGTGCCTGGAGCGCGACCACTGAAGCTTTCTTT. It codes for CAWSATTEAFF. V is TRBV30 and J is TRBJ1-1; D remains ambiguous. Germline assignment: CDR1 GTSNPN and CDR2 SVGIG (reference sequence). The ends were cut back, 3 bases at V and 4 bases at J, with 6 bases in the middle. This CDR3 has 11 residues.

This clone has more than one count but fewer than ten. The sample holds other DNA sequences that translate to the same CDR3. The J gene is TRBJ2-5, the V gene TRBV30; D is ambiguous. This CDR3 spans 12 amino acids. V was trimmed by 0 bases and J by 5 bases, leaving 7 bases between them. Germline lookup yields CDR1 GTSNPN and CDR2 SVGIG (reference sequence). CDR3 loop: CAWSVRWETQYF. The CDR3 DNA follows: TGTGCCTGGAGTGTACGGTGGGAGACCCAGTACTTC. Full variable domain (rest looked up from reference TRBV30 and TRBJ2-5): SQTIHQWPATLVQPVGSPLSLECTVEGTSNPNLYWYRQAAGRGLQLLFYSVGIGQISSEVPQNLSASRPQDRQFILSSKKLLLSDSGFYLCAWSVRWETQYFGPGTRLLVL.